Shown below are 20 T cell receptor beta chains from a single sample sequenced in a study of blood T cell repertoires in COVID-19 (dated by TCRdb to 2018 to 2021). Library construction relied on the immunoSEQ multiplex PCR assay. The source is immuneACCESS, and TCRdb retained only in-frame sequences with V and J called. Part of the clones is not carried over; for the studies checked, unresolved V genes explain less than half of this, and the remainder is unexplained. Recorded for this sample are approximately 160,000 clones; about 88% of them occurred a single time. 5.5% to 8.5% of the sample is taken by the ten largest. Sequenced input: PBMCs or T cells enriched from blood (not recorded which). These receptors were obtained from a woman in her forties or fifties who had recovered from COVID-19.

The V call is TRBV15, the J call TRBJ1-4, with D unclear. CDR1 is LNHNV, CDR2 YYDKDF, per germline (reference sequence). There are 16 residues in the CDR3. V was shortened by 0 bases and J by 0 bases, with 8 bases between the two germline ends. The CDR3 region is CATSRDSVTTNEKLFF. The CDR3 DNA sequence: TGTGCCACCAGCAGAGATTCGGTAACAACTAATGAAAAACTGTTTTTT.

The rearrangement uses TRBV15 and TRBJ2-7; 10 bases are a match to TRBD2. Germline V gene data show CDR1 as LNHNV and CDR2 as YYDKDF (reference sequence). V lost 1 base, J lost 5 bases, and 5 bases stayed unmatched. The CDR3 runs to 15 residues. This CDR3 is CATSRALAGVDEQYF. CDR3 sequence (DNA): TGTGCCACCAGCAGAGCGCTAGCGGGAGTCGACGAGCAGTACTTC.

The V call is TRBV5-4, the J call TRBJ1-6; 8 bases line up with TRBD1. This CDR3 is built from 13 residues. Looked up from germline, CDR1 is SGHNT and CDR2 is YYREEE (reference sequence). With 4 bases clipped from V and 9 bases from J, the junction kept 3 bases outside the gene matches. The CDR3 region is CASSLDRASPLHF. DNA for the CDR3: TGTGCCAGCAGCCTGGACAGGGCTTCACCCCTCCACTTT.

The chain has TRBV7-9 and TRBJ2-7, with TRBD1 matching over 8 bases. Germline V gives CDR1 SEHNR, CDR2 FQNEAQ (reference sequence). This CDR3 spans 17 amino acids. V lost 5 bases to trimming and J lost 4 bases; unmatched junction nucleotides: 16. In DNA, the CDR3 is TGTGCCAGCAGCGTAGGGGGTTTCTCGGACAGGGCTTACGAGCAGTACTTC. It is translated as CASSVGGFSDRAYEQYF.

The CDR3 reads CASGTSGLPTDTQYF. The CDR3 DNA reads as TGTGCCAGCGGGACTAGCGGACTCCCAACAGATACGCAGTATTTT. The rearrangement joins TRBV6-5 to TRBJ2-3; TRBD2 aligns across 11 bases. The length of the CDR3 is 15 residues. Trimming at V came to 8 bases and at J to 3 bases, leaving 7 bases not matched to a gene. Looked up from germline, CDR1 is MNHEY and CDR2 is SVGAGI.

The J gene is TRBJ2-7, the V gene TRBV27; D remains ambiguous. Trimming took off 4 bases at V and 3 bases at J, with 4 bases between the two ends. The CDR3 length is 11 residues. The germline V gene encodes CDR1 MNHEY and CDR2 SMNVEV (reference sequence). CDR3 protein: CASSSFYEQYF. The CDR3 nucleotides read TGTGCCAGCAGTTCATTCTACGAGCAGTACTTC.

The genes are TRBV4-2 and TRBJ2-7; D call uncertain. CDR3 length equals 15 residues. V was pared by 5 bases and J by 6 bases, with 20 bases between. Germline V gives CDR1 LGHNA, CDR2 YNFKEQ. CDR3 DNA: TGTGCCAGCAGCTCAGAGGTCCTCCAGTCGGGCGAGCAGTACTTC. Residues: CASSSEVLQSGEQYF.

Comment on this clone: Different DNA sequences within this sample yield the same CDR3. V gene TRBV5-1 combines with J gene TRBJ1-2, with 7 nucleotides matching TRBD1. Germline CDR1 and CDR2: SGHRS and YFSETQ. The V gene end was trimmed by 3 bases and the J gene end by 4 bases; junction bases not matched to a gene: 3. The CDR3 is 13 residues long. In DNA, the CDR3 is TGCGCCAGCAGCTCCGGGACAGCCTATGGCTACACCTTC. Translation: CASSSGTAYGYTF.

The chain combines TRBV11-2 with TRBJ2-3; D is uncertain. CDR3 length: 12 amino acids. The germline V gene has CDR1 SGHAT and CDR2 FQNNGV. Trimming left V 2 bases short and J 10 bases short, with 10 bases between. The CDR3 sequence is CASSLTPRAQYF. Here the CDR3 DNA reads TGTGCCAGCAGCTTAACTCCTCGAGCGCAGTATTTT.

The chain couples TRBV5-1 to TRBJ2-7; 11 bases agree with TRBD1. The CDR3 loop spans 14 amino acids. Germline values: CDR1 SGHRS, CDR2 YFSETQ. J lost 7 bases, V lost 5 bases, and 8 bases had no gene match. The CDR3 DNA reads TGCGCCAGCAGGGAATCCGGGACAGGGGGAGAGCAGTACTTC. Its translation: CASRESGTGGEQYF.

In this sample, this clone turned up a few times. This chain connects TRBV7-9 to TRBJ2-4; the D is unclear. The length of the CDR3 is 14 residues. The V gene lost 6 bases and the J gene lost 9 bases, with 18 bases spanning the gap. CDR1 SEHNR and CDR2 FQNEAQ come from the germline V gene (reference sequence). As DNA, the CDR3 is TGTGCCAGCAGTTCCACAGTAGATTCTGTCATTCAGTACTTC. Encoded protein: CASSSTVDSVIQYF.

The chain couples TRBV5-1 to TRBJ1-6, with D perhaps TRBD1 (6 bases). Germline V gene sequence: CDR1 SGHRS, CDR2 YFSETQ. V lost 1 base, J lost 8 bases, and 13 bases lay in between. The CDR3 has 15 residues. The CDR3 spells CASSLTVGADSPLHF. Here the CDR3 DNA reads TGCGCCAGCAGCTTGACAGTGGGGGCGGATTCACCCCTCCACTTT.

The J gene is TRBJ1-3, the V gene TRBV19, with D perhaps matching TRBD1 (6 bases). Deletions cut 10 bases from V and 4 bases from J, with 17 bases between. Germline V gene lookup returns CDR1 LNHDA and CDR2 SQIVND (reference sequence). The CDR3 consists of 14 residues. CDR3 coding DNA: TGTGCCACCCGACCCCCAGGGGAGGGAAACACCATATATTTT. Residues: CATRPPGEGNTIYF.

The V gene is TRBV27, the J gene TRBJ2-1; unclear D gene. CDR1 and CDR2 (germline): MNHEY, SMNVEV (reference sequence). This CDR3 has 12 amino acids. Deletions cut 6 bases from V and 8 bases from J, with 11 bases between. In DNA form, the CDR3 reads TGTGCCAGCAGCTCGGCGGTTGATGAGCAGTTCTTC. It specifies CASSSAVDEQFF.

The chain combines TRBV9 with TRBJ1-4, with D perhaps matching TRBD1 (6 bases). The CDR3 loop spans 15 amino acids. Germline CDR1 SGDLS, CDR2 YYNGEE. The ends were cut back, 4 bases at V and 0 bases at J, with 10 bases in the middle. In DNA form, the CDR3 reads TGTGCCAGCAGCCAAGGGGGAGCAACTAATGAAAAACTGTTTTTT. Its translation: CASSQGGATNEKLFF. The variable domain in full, completed from reference TRBV9 and TRBJ1-4, reads DSGVTQTPKHLITATGQRVTLRCSPRSGDLSVYWYQQSLDQGLQFLIQYYNGEERAKGNILERFSAQQFPDLHSELNLSSLELGDSALYFCASSQGGATNEKLFFGSGTQLSVL.

The chain combines TRBV5-4 with TRBJ2-2; 10 nucleotides agree with TRBD2. With 3 bases clipped from V and 6 bases from J, the junction kept 5 bases outside the gene matches. Germline loops: CDR1 SGHNT, CDR2 YYREEE (reference sequence). The CDR3 is 15 residues long. DNA of the CDR3: TGTGCCAGCAGCTCTAGCGGGAGTTACCCCGGGGAGCTGTTTTTT. It encodes CASSSSGSYPGELFF.

The V gene is TRBV6-2 or TRBV6-3, the J gene TRBJ2-1; 13 bases are a match to TRBD2. This CDR3 has 16 residues. V gave up 5 bases and J gave up 3 bases; unmatched junction bases: 4. The germline CDR1 and CDR2 sequences are MNHEY and SVGEGT. CDR3 bases: TGTGCCAGCAGTGTTAGGACTAGCGGGGGCTACAATGAGCAGTTCTTC. The encoded protein is CASSVRTSGGYNEQFF.

J is TRBJ2-3 and V is TRBV19; unclear D gene. Trimming took 5 bases from V and 2 from J, leaving 5 bases between them. Germline V lookup: CDR1 LNHDA, CDR2 SQIVND (reference sequence). This CDR3 has 12 amino acids. The CDR3 nucleotides are TGTGCCAGTAGTCCGTCCACAGATACGCAGTATTTT. It yields the protein CASSPSTDTQYF.

The chain employs TRBV11-2 and TRBJ1-1; 7 nucleotides match TRBD1. CDR3 size: 14 residues. V shed 6 bases and J 5 bases; nucleotides not matched to a gene: 9. Germline CDR1 is SGHAT and CDR2 is FQNNGV. Here the CDR3 DNA reads TGTGCCAGCAGTCCAAGGGGGCGCGTAACTGAAGCTTTCTTT. Its protein is CASSPRGRVTEAFF.

The gene calls are TRBV11-3 and TRBJ2-2; 13 positions match TRBD2. The CDR3 runs to 19 residues. V gave up 3 bases and J gave up 5 bases; unmatched junction bases: 12. The germline V gene has CDR1 SGHNT and CDR2 YENEEA. CDR3 amino acids: CASSLGTSGTIGRTGELFF. The CDR3 bases are TGTGCCAGCAGCTTGGGGACTAGCGGGACCATAGGAAGGACCGGGGAGCTGTTTTTT.